The clone carrying this T cell receptor (beta chain) was detected many times. Its target is unknown. CDR3 length equals 14 residues. Looked up from germline, CDR1 is SGHAT and CDR2 is FQNNGV. Trimming took 10 bases from V and 4 from J, leaving 18 bases between them. The data originate from a study of early T cells in non-severe SARS-CoV-2 infection. Study as a whole: Sequenced bulk RNA came from whole blood that was unsorted, and chains were unpaired. Study-level findings and limits: A preference for anti-spike CD8 responses marked VDJdb matching, which missed private and CD4 specificities.

cDNA molecules, individually, were tagged with unique molecular identifiers. TCRdb passed the 5' RACE reads through MiXCR, listing each CDR3 protein once. The profile shows about 35,000 distinct CDR3 sequences, almost 5.5% of them singletons. This specimen was whole blood, taken at baseline. The chain couples TRBV11-2 to TRBJ2-3; possibly TRBD1 for D (5 bases). The source of this sequence is an adult who was a healthcare worker with PCR-confirmed SARS-CoV-2 infection or an uninfected control (not recorded which). CDR3 nucleotides: TGTGCCACCCAACAGGCACAAAGGGCAGATACGCAGTATTTT. Protein sequence: CATQQAQRADTQYF.